The T cell receptor (beta chain) described here comes from a study of cytomegalovirus exposure and HLA in healthy donors. General study findings and limits: An analysis that was carried out later associated about 17,000 TCR beta sequences with HLA alleles at 0.05 false discovery rate. The classifier, whose performance was assessed in both the original and validation cohorts, reportedly diagnosed cytomegalovirus status with high specificity and sensitivity.

Germline V gene sequence: CDR1 SNHLY, CDR2 FYNNEI. Unmatched junction bases numbered 8, after V lost 4 bases and J lost 5 bases. The length of the CDR3 is 16 residues. Researchers ran the PCR with 60 Vbeta and 13 Jbeta primers. TCRdb's copy holds only in-frame clones and misses some; the assay was immunoSEQ multiplex PCR. Here the sample spans some 220,000 clones, 75% to 85% being singletons. Comment on this clone: What it binds is not known.

The clonotype comes from a woman in her sixties or seventies in good health and CMV-seropositive. V and J are TRBV2 and TRBJ1-5; 10 bases match TRBD1. The sequenced material came from PBMCs. The chain's CDR3 is CASSGTGGQNDQPQHF. CDR3 sequence (DNA): TGTGCCAGCAGTGGGACAGGGGGACAGAATGATCAGCCCCAGCATTTT.